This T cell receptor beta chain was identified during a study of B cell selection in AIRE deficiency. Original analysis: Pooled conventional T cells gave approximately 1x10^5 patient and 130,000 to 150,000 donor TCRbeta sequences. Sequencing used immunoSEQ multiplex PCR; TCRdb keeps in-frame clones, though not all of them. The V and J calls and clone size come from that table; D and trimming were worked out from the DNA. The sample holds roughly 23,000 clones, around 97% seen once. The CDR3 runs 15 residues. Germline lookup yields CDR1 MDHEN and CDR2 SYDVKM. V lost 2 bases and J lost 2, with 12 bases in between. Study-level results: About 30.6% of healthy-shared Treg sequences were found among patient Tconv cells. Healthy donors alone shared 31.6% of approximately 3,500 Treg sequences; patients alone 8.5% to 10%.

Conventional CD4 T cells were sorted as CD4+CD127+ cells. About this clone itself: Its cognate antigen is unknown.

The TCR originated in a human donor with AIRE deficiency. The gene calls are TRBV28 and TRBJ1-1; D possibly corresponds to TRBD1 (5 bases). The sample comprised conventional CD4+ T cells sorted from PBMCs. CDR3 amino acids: CASSLGAAGNTEAFF. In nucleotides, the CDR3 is TGTGCCAGCAGTTTAGGGGCGGCGGGAAACACTGAAGCTTTCTTT.